Listed below are T cell receptor beta chains from one sample, sequenced in a study of identical twins. TCRdb re-called the 5' RACE reads through MiXCR, storing one row per CDR3 protein. The table lists around 650,000 distinct CDR3 sequences, roughly 7.2% of them singletons. The sample was also reused in another study, on yellow fever vaccine responses in identical twins.

Sequenced: PBMCs. These receptor sequences come from a woman aged 18-30 years in good health. Each CDR3 is given with its conserved first and last residue. Each record gives: D gene, V gene, CDR3 protein. D genes are given only for firm matches.

.	TRBV5-6	CASSLIRNTEAFF
.	TRBV27	CASSWGRTLKGDTQYF
.	TRBV7-9	CSSSLETQYF
.	TRBV7-9	CASSFLAGQPSPLHF
.	TRBV7-9	CASSLVGSGYNEQFF
.	TRBV28	CASSFTDTETQYF
.	TRBV29-1	CSVEHWDYNEQFF
TRBD2	TRBV20-1	CSASPTSGRVGEQFF
TRBD1	TRBV6-2/TRBV6-3	CASNTPGQGFYEQYF
.	TRBV10-3	CAISEGALGQPQHF
TRBD2	TRBV7-9	CASRLGGNNEQFF
.	TRBV5-1	CASSPGRGNWETQYF
.	TRBV2	CASSWGPSLGDTQYF
TRBD2	TRBV7-2	CASSFGPGTSGYNEQFF
TRBD2	TRBV2	CASSDGTWGGEQFF
TRBD2	TRBV20-1	CSAKVAGGNNEQFF
.	TRBV20-1	CSARPGPNSPLHF